This note documents a single T cell receptor (beta chain) sequence. The CDR3 is made up of 15 amino acids. The germline gives CDR1 KGHDR, CDR2 SFDVKD. V lost 4 bases to trimming and J lost 4 bases; unmatched junction nucleotides: 6. TCRdb re-analysed the RT-PCR reads in MiXCR, keeping a single row per CDR3 protein. Counted here are fewer than 800,000 distinct CDR3 sequences, approximately 14% occurring once; the ten biggest clones make up just over 3.5%. The V and J genes are TRBV24-1 and TRBJ2-7, with 10 bases that match TRBD2. Sequencing input: memory CD4+ T cells from blood. This clonotype originated in a female donor in good health, serving as a healthy control. The DNA for the CDR3 is TGTGCCACCAGTGACCAGGCTAGCGGGAGTTACGAGCAGTACTTC. Protein: CATSDQASGSYEQYF.